Below, 30 T cell receptor beta chains from the same sample are listed, as sequenced in a study of PD-L1 blockade in urothelial cancer. Sequencing used immunoSEQ multiplex PCR; TCRdb keeps in-frame clones, though not all of them. This sample has 50,000 or so clones, with around 86% found just once. The input for sequencing was PBMCs, taken around atezolizumab (anti-PD-L1) treatment. Source of these receptors: a man in his sixties with urothelial cancer.

This clone was seen once. The chain employs TRBV18 and TRBJ1-1; 8 bases fit TRBD1. The J segment lost 3 bases and the V segment lost 6 bases, leaving 27 bases of the junction unmatched. This CDR3 spans 21 amino acids. The germline gives CDR1 KGHSH, CDR2 LQKENI. The CDR3 loop is CASSMPQLLDRGGGEDTEAFF. The CDR3 DNA reads as TGTGCCAGCTCTATGCCCCAGTTACTAGACAGGGGAGGGGGTGAGGACACTGAAGCTTTCTTT.

The V and J genes are TRBV11-1 and TRBJ2-1; perhaps TRBD2 as D (5 bases). This CDR3 is 14 amino acids long. CDR1 and CDR2 from the germline V gene are SGHAT and FQDESV (reference sequence). V was clipped by 1 base and J by 7 bases, with 11 bases between them. Written as DNA, the CDR3 is TGTGCCAGCAGCTTAGTGGGGAGCAATAATGAGCAGTTCTTC. This codes for CASSLVGSNNEQFF.

The V call is TRBV5-1, the J call TRBJ1-5; D not certain. Germline values: CDR1 SGHRS, CDR2 YFSETQ. The CDR3 consists of 15 residues. Deletions cut 0 bases from V and 2 bases from J, with 9 bases between. This CDR3 is CASSLVSGGNQPQHF. Here the CDR3 DNA reads TGCGCCAGCAGCTTGGTCTCGGGAGGCAATCAGCCCCAGCATTTT.

This clone was counted only a few times. This chain connects TRBV5-4 to TRBJ2-1; 7 nucleotides align to TRBD2. V was clipped by 4 bases and J by 3 bases; unmatched bases: 7. The CDR3 runs to 15 residues. The germline V gene has CDR1 SGHNT and CDR2 YYREEE (reference sequence). The CDR3 coding sequence is TGTGCCAGCAGCCGCGGGAGAGCGGGCTACAATGAGCAGTTCTTC. This translates into CASSRGRAGYNEQFF.

The V call is TRBV28, the J call TRBJ1-5, with D possibly being TRBD1 (6 bases). CDR1 is MDHEN, CDR2 SYDVKM, per germline. Trimming stripped 2 bases from V and 3 bases from J, with 14 bases between. CDR3 size: 16 residues. The CDR3 DNA reads as TGTGCCAGCAGTTTAATCTTGACAGGCTTCAATCAGCCCCAGCATTTT. Amino acids: CASSLILTGFNQPQHF. The full variable domain, its missing parts supplied by reference TRBV28 and TRBJ1-5, is DVKVTQSSRYLVKRTGEKVFLECVQDMDHENMFWYRQDPGLGLRLIYFSYDVKMKEKGDIPEGYSVSREKKERFSLILESASTNQTSMYLCASSLILTGFNQPQHFGDGTRLSIL.

The CDR3 region has the DNA TGTGCCAACGGACTAGCGGGAGTGTACGAGCAGTACTTC. This encodes CANGLAGVYEQYF. V usage is TRBV2 and J usage is TRBJ2-7; 13 bases line up with TRBD2. From germline, CDR1 is SNHLY and CDR2 FYNNEI. There are 13 residues in the CDR3. V was clipped by 10 bases and J by 4 bases; unmatched bases: 4.

This rearrangement joins TRBV29-1 to TRBJ2-2, with TRBD2 matching over 10 bases. The V gene end was trimmed by 4 bases and the J gene end by 1 base; junction bases not matched to a gene: 3. Germline loops: CDR1 SQVTM, CDR2 ANQGSEA. The length of the CDR3 is 15 residues. CDR3 in DNA: TGCAGCGTTGTCGGGACTAGCGAGAACACCGGGGAGCTGTTTTTT. Its protein product is CSVVGTSENTGELFF.

V is TRBV2 and J is TRBJ1-2; D unclear. The CDR3 is 11 amino acids. CDR1 is SNHLY, CDR2 FYNNEI, per germline. The V end was cut by 7 bases, the J end by 5 bases, with 8 bases between. In DNA, the CDR3 is TGTGCCAGCACGAGAGAGTATGGCTACACCTTC. Translation: CASTREYGYTF.

The chain links TRBV2 to TRBJ1-4; a weak D match, TRBD1 (6 bases). Per the germline V gene, CDR1 is SNHLY and CDR2 is FYNNEI. This CDR3 spans 14 amino acids. The germline V and J ends were trimmed by 7 bases and 8 bases, with 17 bases remaining between them. The CDR3 DNA reads as TGTGCCAGCATTAAGGGGGGGAAGGGAGAAAAACTGTTTTTT. Protein sequence: CASIKGGKGEKLFF.

The V gene is TRBV5-1, the J gene TRBJ2-1, with 14 bases identical to TRBD2. The J segment lost 8 bases and the V segment lost 0 bases, leaving 4 bases of the junction unmatched. Germline V gives CDR1 SGHRS, CDR2 YFSETQ. This CDR3 spans 16 amino acids. CDR3 in DNA: TGCGCCAGCAGCTTGGGGACTAGCGGGGGGACCGATGAGCAGTTCTTC. Translation gives CASSLGTSGGTDEQFF.

This CDR3 is CASSALLAGDTGELFF. In DNA, the CDR3 is TGTGCCAGCAGCGCCCTACTAGCGGGAGACACCGGGGAGCTGTTTTTT. This chain joins TRBV5-4 and TRBJ2-2; the match to TRBD2 covers 11 bases. Germline CDR1 reads SGHNT; CDR2 reads YYREEE (reference sequence). CDR3 length equals 16 residues. V trimming: 4 bases; J trimming: 3 bases; junction bases outside the gene matches: 5.

The chain carries TRBV7-9 and TRBJ1-5; D unclear. The CDR3 runs 15 residues. V lost 5 bases, J lost 7 bases, and 18 bases lay in between. Germline CDR1 and CDR2: SEHNR and FQNEAQ (reference sequence). The CDR3 DNA is TGTGCCAGCAGCCGCGGGCCCTCCATCCCACAGCCCCAGCATTTT. This sequence encodes CASSRGPSIPQPQHF.

The chain employs TRBV10-3 and TRBJ2-5; D is unclear. Germline V gene sequence: CDR1 ENHRY, CDR2 SYGVKD. The CDR3 spans 13 residues. V lost 4 bases to trimming and J lost 4 bases, with 10 bases between them. CDR3 bases: TGTGCCATCAGTGGGAACACAGCAGAGACCCAGTACTTC. Its protein is CAISGNTAETQYF.

This clone showed up just a few times. The genes are TRBV6-1 and TRBJ1-5; D gene ambiguous. Germline loops: CDR1 MNHNS, CDR2 SASEGT. V lost 4 bases and J 7 bases, leaving 11 bases between the germline ends. There are 13 residues in the CDR3. The CDR3 sequence is CASSVGVEQPQHF. DNA of the CDR3: TGTGCCAGCAGTGTCGGGGTTGAGCAGCCCCAGCATTTT.

The rearrangement uses TRBV19 and TRBJ2-1, with 13 positions matching TRBD2. The CDR3 totals 18 residues. Germline V lookup: CDR1 LNHDA, CDR2 SQIVND (reference sequence). The V and J ends lost 6 bases and 0 bases, in that order; junction bases with no gene match: 8. The CDR3 coding sequence is TGTGCCAGTAGCCCCGGGACTAGCGGGACCTTCTCCTACAATGAGCAGTTCTTC. The encoded protein is CASSPGTSGTFSYNEQFF. The full variable domain, completed using reference TRBV19 and TRBJ2-1, is DGGITQSPKYLFRKEGQNVTLSCEQNLNHDAMYWYRQDPGQGLRLIYYSQIVNDFQKGDIAEGYSVSREKKESFPLTVTSAQKNPTAFYLCASSPGTSGTFSYNEQFFGPGTRLTVL.

The chain combines TRBV4-3 with TRBJ2-7; tentatively, D is TRBD2 (6 bases). Germline V lookup: CDR1 LGHNA, CDR2 YSLEER. The ends were cut back, 4 bases at V and 3 bases at J, with 16 bases in the middle. The CDR3 covers 15 residues. DNA of the CDR3: TGCGCCAGCAGCCCAAGGATCGGGAGAATCTACGAGCAGTACTTC. This sequence encodes CASSPRIGRIYEQYF.

The V and J genes are TRBV5-1 and TRBJ2-5, with D hard to call. The J call may be mistaken, given a closer DNA end match to TRBJ2-7. Germline CDR1 SGHRS, CDR2 YFSETQ. The CDR3 covers 14 residues. CDR3 region: CASSLTIKAHEQYF. The DNA of the CDR3 is TGCGCCAGCAGCTTAACTATTAAGGCTCACGAGCAGTACTTC.

The rearrangement uses TRBV27 and TRBJ2-3; 9 bases line up with TRBD2. CDR1 is MNHEY and CDR2 is SMNVEV in the germline V gene (reference sequence). J was trimmed by 0 bases and V by 2 bases; bases with no gene match: 3. There are 16 residues in the CDR3. The DNA for the CDR3 is TGTGCCAGCAGTTTACTAACTAGCGGGAGCACAGATACGCAGTATTTT. It codes for CASSLLTSGSTDTQYF.

The CDR3 loop is CASSVQTGELFF. CDR3 nucleotide sequence: TGCGCCAGCAGTGTACAAACCGGGGAGCTGTTTTTT. The chain joins TRBV10-1 to TRBJ2-2; D unclear. The CDR3 totals 12 residues. Trimming left V 4 bases short and J 5 bases short, with 5 bases between. The germline gives CDR1 WNHNN, CDR2 SYGVQD (reference sequence).

In this sample, this clone turned up a few times. This rearrangement joins TRBV5-1 to TRBJ2-1, with TRBD2 identical over 9 bases. Looked up from germline, CDR1 is SGHRS and CDR2 is YFSETQ. V lost 5 bases and J lost 6; bases outside the gene matches: 12. CDR3 length: 16 residues. CDR3 amino acids: CASRAAAGGPTNEQFF. The CDR3, as DNA: TGCGCCAGCAGGGCAGCAGCGGGAGGCCCAACCAATGAGCAGTTCTTC. Together with reference TRBV5-1 and TRBJ2-1, the CDR3 gives the full variable domain: KAGVTQTPRYLIKTRGQQVTLSCSPISGHRSVSWYQQTPGQGLQFLFEYFSETQRNKGNFPGRFSGRQFSNSRSEMNVSTLELGDSALYLCASRAAAGGPTNEQFFGPGTRLTVL.

This sequence joins TRBV7-9 and TRBJ2-5; 13 nucleotides match TRBD2. The CDR3 is 16 amino acids. The germline V gene has CDR1 SEHNR and CDR2 FQNEAQ (reference sequence). With 5 bases clipped from V and 2 bases from J, the junction kept 5 bases outside the gene matches. The CDR3 DNA reads TGTGCCAGCAGCCCCCAGGGACTAGCGGGACAAGAGACCCAGTACTTC. As protein: CASSPQGLAGQETQYF.

The V gene is TRBV6-5, the J gene TRBJ1-1; TRBD1 is a possible D gene (6 bases). The CDR3 covers 14 residues. V was pared by 1 base and J by 4 bases, with 10 bases between. CDR1 MNHEY and CDR2 SVGAGI come from the germline V gene. The CDR3 sequence: CASSYFRGGTEAFF. CDR3 nucleotide sequence: TGTGCCAGCAGTTACTTCCGAGGGGGCACTGAAGCTTTCTTT.

V and J are TRBV28 and TRBJ1-1, with D unresolved. This CDR3 comprises 14 residues. CDR1 is MDHEN, CDR2 SYDVKM, per germline. Trimming stripped 5 bases from V and 10 bases from J, with 20 bases between. CDR3 loop: CASSPPGNLVRAFF. In nucleotides, the CDR3 is TGTGCCAGCAGTCCGCCGGGAAACCTGGTTCGAGCTTTCTTT.

The chain carries TRBV19 and TRBJ1-5; possible D gene TRBD1, 5 bases. The CDR3 runs to 17 residues. V dropped 2 bases and J dropped 0 bases, with 14 bases sitting between them. Per germline, CDR1 LNHDA and CDR2 SQIVND (reference sequence). CDR3 region: CASSIRQGIYSNQPQHF. The CDR3 DNA sequence: TGTGCCAGTAGTATAAGGCAGGGAATTTATAGCAATCAGCCCCAGCATTTT.

The chain has TRBV19 and TRBJ1-5, with D possibly being TRBD1 (5 bases). The CDR3 contains 15 residues. The germline V gene has CDR1 LNHDA and CDR2 SQIVND (reference sequence). V lost 4 bases, J lost 6 bases, and 16 bases lay in between. CDR3 in amino acids: CASSTEEGLAQPQHF. CDR3 bases: TGTGCCAGTAGTACGGAGGAGGGGCTAGCTCAGCCCCAGCATTTT.

In its sample, this clone was seen once. The J gene is TRBJ1-3, the V gene TRBV5-1; tentatively, D is TRBD1 (5 bases). Trimming cost V 4 bases and J 6 bases, with 11 bases left between them. The CDR3 has 13 amino acids. The germline V gene encodes CDR1 SGHRS and CDR2 YFSETQ. The CDR3 loop reads CASSQGNENTIYF. CDR3 DNA sequence: TGCGCCAGCAGCCAGGGTAACGAAAACACCATATATTTT.

The chain couples TRBV27 to TRBJ1-5; weak D call: TRBD1 (6 bases). Trimming left V 8 bases short and J 2 bases short, with 13 bases between. The V gene's germline CDR1 is MNHEY and CDR2 SMNVEV (reference sequence). The CDR3 length is 14 residues. The CDR3 is CASGDIGGNQPQHF. CDR3 DNA: TGTGCCAGCGGGGACATAGGGGGCAATCAGCCCCAGCATTTT.

This clone was recorded once. This chain connects TRBV7-9 to TRBJ2-1, with 14 bases fitting TRBD2. Germline values: CDR1 SEHNR, CDR2 FQNEAQ (reference sequence). V shed 3 bases and J 4 bases; nucleotides not matched to a gene: 2. The CDR3 runs 16 residues. CDR3 in amino acids: CASSLGLAGVYNEQFF. The CDR3, as DNA: TGTGCCAGCAGCTTGGGACTAGCGGGGGTGTACAATGAGCAGTTCTTC.

The gene calls are TRBV19 and TRBJ2-1, with 12 nucleotides matching TRBD1. V dropped 3 bases and J dropped 9; count of bases not matched to a gene: 12. The germline V gene has CDR1 LNHDA and CDR2 SQIVND (reference sequence). This CDR3 has 17 amino acids. The DNA of the CDR3 is TGTGCCAGTAGTATCGCGTCCGGGACAGGGGGCCCGGGTGAGCAGTTCTTC. Translated, it gives CASSIASGTGGPGEQFF. Variable domain in full (rest from reference TRBV19 and TRBJ2-1): DGGITQSPKYLFRKEGQNVTLSCEQNLNHDAMYWYRQDPGQGLRLIYYSQIVNDFQKGDIAEGYSVSREKKESFPLTVTSAQKNPTAFYLCASSIASGTGGPGEQFFGPGTRLTVL.

The chain uses TRBV7-2 and TRBJ2-3; unclear D gene. The V gene lost 1 base and the J gene lost 2 bases, with 7 bases spanning the gap. This CDR3 spans 14 amino acids. Germline V lookup: CDR1 SGHTA, CDR2 FQGNSA. The CDR3 sequence is CASSLVVNTDTQYF. CDR3 bases: TGTGCCAGCAGCTTAGTCGTAAACACAGATACGCAGTATTTT.